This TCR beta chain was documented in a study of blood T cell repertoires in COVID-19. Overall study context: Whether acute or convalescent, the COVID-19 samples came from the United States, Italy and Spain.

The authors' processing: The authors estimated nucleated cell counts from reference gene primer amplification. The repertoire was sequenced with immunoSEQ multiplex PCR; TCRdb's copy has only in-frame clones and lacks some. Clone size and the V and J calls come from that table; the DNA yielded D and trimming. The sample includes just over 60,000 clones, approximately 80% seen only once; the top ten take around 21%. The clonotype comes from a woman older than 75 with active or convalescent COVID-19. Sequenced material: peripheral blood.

CDR3: CASRLTESSEAFF. The CDR3 nucleotides are TGTGCCAGCAGATTGACGGAGAGTTCTGAAGCTTTCTTT. The genes are TRBV6-4 and TRBJ1-1, with D hard to call. V lost 6 bases, J lost 6 bases, and 14 bases lay in between. CDR3 length equals 13 residues. Germline values: CDR1 MRHNA, CDR2 SNTAGT.